Listed here is a single TCR beta chain. Antigen: not known. The length of the CDR3 is 14 residues. V lost 3 bases, J lost 1 base, and 10 bases lay in between. Germline-derived CDR1 and CDR2 are LNHDA and SQIVND (reference sequence). The data are from a study of shared clonotypes between healthy human individuals. The naive CD8 population came from CD45RO-negative cells selected for CCR7, without terminally differentiated effector memory CD45RA+ cells. Donors were healthy HIV-negative adults without recent acute infections or vaccinations. Study-wide findings and caveats: When naive CD4 clonotypes were compared across several donors, about 4.9% were shared. Clonotypes which were not shared had lower generation probabilities than clonotypes that all four donors shared.

It was approximately 0.2 ug DNA, 31,000 or so T cell genomes, that sorted-subset replicate PCRs used. Profiled with immunoSEQ multiplex PCR; TCRdb holds only in-frame clones, not every one. The sample records around 2,000,000 clones, less than 95% being singletons. The V gene is TRBV19, the J gene TRBJ2-7; D is unresolved. The TCR sequence derives from a young man in good health. Source material: naive CD8+ T cells sorted from blood. This CDR3 is CASSMAVTSYEQYF. The CDR3, as DNA: TGTGCCAGTAGTATGGCAGTCACTTCCTACGAGCAGTACTTC. The variable domain in full, completed from reference TRBV19 and TRBJ2-7, reads DGGITQSPKYLFRKEGQNVTLSCEQNLNHDAMYWYRQDPGQGLRLIYYSQIVNDFQKGDIAEGYSVSREKKESFPLTVTSAQKNPTAFYLCASSMAVTSYEQYFGPGTRLTVT.